The 16 T cell receptor beta chains below come from one sample, sequenced in a study of T-cell reconstitution after alpha-beta-depleted transplantation in children (dated by TCRdb to about 2016). Library construction relied on PCR. Sequencing took place on an Illumina HiSeq 2500. TCR library preparation used molecular barcoding, with unique molecular identifiers applied to normalize quantification of the TCRbeta repertoire. TCRdb's own reprocessing of the public reads used fastp at Q25 and MiXCR and kept productive beta chains. Here each entry gathers all rows of one CDR3 protein and keeps the most common genes and DNA. A total of just over 350,000 distinct CDR3 sequences appear in this sample, roughly 15% of them only once. The ten top clones hold around 4.5% of the sample. This sample comprised PBMCs, obtained from the stem cell graft. These receptors came from a human donor who donated a stem cell graft to a child with Fanconi anemia.

The chain has TRBV4-3 and TRBJ2-7; 8 bases are shared with TRBD2. The V gene's germline CDR1 is LGHNA and CDR2 YSLEER. The CDR3 loop spans 16 amino acids. After removal of 0 bases from V and 5 bases from J, the junction contained 9 bases not matched to a gene. CDR3 amino acids: CASSQEAPAGVHEQYF. The CDR3 DNA reads as TGCGCCAGCAGCCAAGAGGCTCCAGCGGGGGTCCACGAGCAGTACTTC.

The sample holds a few counts of this clonotype. This chain connects TRBV25-1 to TRBJ1-5; D is possibly TRBD1 (6 bases). Germline V gene lookup returns CDR1 MGHDK and CDR2 SYGVNS. This CDR3 comprises 14 residues. Trimming pared 4 bases from V and 7 bases from J, leaving 14 bases between. CDR3 coding DNA: TGTGCCAGCAGTGTAGGGGGGTCGAGGCAGCCCCAGCATTTT. This codes for CASSVGGSRQPQHF.

The chain couples TRBV20-1 to TRBJ2-5; no clear D. The CDR3 is 13 residues long. V lost 0 bases and J lost 5, with 10 bases in between. CDR1 and CDR2 (germline): DFQATT, SNEGSKA (reference sequence). CDR3: CSARDPNVETQYF. The CDR3 DNA sequence: TGCAGTGCTAGAGATCCAAACGTGGAGACCCAGTACTTC.

This clonotype was picked up a small number of times. This rearrangement joins TRBV5-1 to TRBJ2-3, with a possible D match to TRBD1 (5 bases). Trimming took off 4 bases at V and 4 bases at J, with 16 bases between the two ends. The germline CDR1 and CDR2 sequences are SGHRS and YFSETQ. This CDR3 has 15 amino acids. Written as DNA, the CDR3 is TGCGCCAGCAGCCAGACCCCAGAAGGGGCAGATACGCAGTATTTT. Translating gives CASSQTPEGADTQYF.

The chain couples TRBV4-2 to TRBJ2-5, with 8 bases matching TRBD2. In germline, CDR1 is LGHNA, CDR2 YNFKEQ. V shed 5 bases, J shed 4 bases, and the junction held 9 bases outside the gene matches. This CDR3 comprises 15 residues. CDR3 bases: TGTGCCAGCAGCGGCGAAATAGCGGGATCAGAGACCCAGTACTTC. It specifies CASSGEIAGSETQYF.

This clonotype was recorded at least ten times. The chain carries TRBV7-2 and TRBJ2-5; D call uncertain. Trimming took 7 bases from V and 5 from J, leaving 8 bases between them. This CDR3 spans 11 amino acids. Germline lookup yields CDR1 SGHTA and CDR2 FQGNSA. The chain's CDR3 is CASTLSETQYF. CDR3 in DNA: TGTGCCAGCACCCTTAGTGAGACCCAGTACTTC.

The gene calls are TRBV3-1 and TRBJ2-1, with D unresolved. Germline V gene lookup returns CDR1 LGHDT and CDR2 YNNKEL (reference sequence). This CDR3 contains 15 residues. Trimming removed 2 bases at V and 3 bases at J, with 11 bases between. CDR3 sequence (DNA): TGTGCCAGCAGCCAAACAACCCCGGTCTACAATGAGCAGTTCTTC. Translated: CASSQTTPVYNEQFF.

A few counts support this clonotype. The chain uses TRBV7-6 and TRBJ1-1; D not resolved. The germline CDR1 and CDR2 sequences are SGHVS and FNYEAQ. The CDR3 is 15 amino acids. Deletions cut 2 bases from V and 1 base from J, with 11 bases between. CDR3 residues: CASSLSSGQNTEAFF. Written as DNA, the CDR3 is TGTGCCAGCAGCTTAAGTTCTGGGCAGAACACTGAAGCTTTCTTT.

J is TRBJ2-1 and V is TRBV18, with 12 bases fitting TRBD2. Germline CDR1 KGHSH, CDR2 LQKENI. V was pared by 6 bases and J by 13 bases, with 13 bases of the junction left unmatched. CDR3 length: 15 residues. CDR3 DNA sequence: TGTGCCAGCTCCCCTCCCCTAGCGGGGGGGCCTAGTCAGTTCTTC. Residues: CASSPPLAGGPSQFF.

This clonotype appeared a few times. The chain joins TRBV6-4 to TRBJ2-2, with 7 bases aligning to TRBD1. Germline values: CDR1 MRHNA, CDR2 SNTAGT. V lost 3 bases and J lost 7; bases outside the gene matches: 2. This CDR3 region has 13 residues. In DNA form, the CDR3 reads TGTGCCAGCAGTGAACAGGGGATCGGGGAGCTGTTTTTT. Its protein product is CASSEQGIGELFF.

This clonotype turned up a few times. V usage is TRBV18 and J usage is TRBJ2-2, with D tentatively TRBD1 (6 bases). The CDR3 is 13 residues long. CDR1 is KGHSH and CDR2 is LQKENI in the germline V gene. The V gene lost 3 bases and the J gene lost 6 bases, with 8 bases spanning the gap. Here the CDR3 DNA reads TGTGCCAGCTCACCGCCAGGGGCCGGGGAGCTGTTTTTT. Its translation is CASSPPGAGELFF.

The chain has TRBV6-1 and TRBJ2-2; the match to TRBD2 covers 10 bases. The CDR3 has 15 residues. Germline loops: CDR1 MNHNS, CDR2 SASEGT. Trimming at V came to 8 bases and at J to 6 bases, leaving 9 bases not matched to a gene. CDR3 nucleotide sequence: TGTGCCAGCTCGATAGCGGGGGGCGGCGCCGGGGAGCTGTTTTTT. Encoded protein: CASSIAGGGAGELFF.

This clonotype was observed at least ten times. The gene calls are TRBV12-3 or TRBV12-4 and TRBJ2-3; 8 bases match TRBD1. Trimming took 4 bases from V and 4 from J; bases not matched to a gene: 4. CDR3 length equals 14 residues. The CDR3 here is CASSWDRSSDTQYF. In DNA, the CDR3 is TGTGCCAGCAGTTGGGACAGGTCATCAGATACGCAGTATTTT.

To note about this clonotype: This clone may be a read error of a much larger clone one base away. Since the CDR3 does not end with the conserved phenylalanine or tryptophan, this likely comes from a read error. This sequence joins TRBV5-6 and TRBJ2-5; 7 nucleotides match TRBD1. V lost 5 bases, J lost 3 bases, and 4 bases stayed unmatched. Germline V CDR1 and CDR2: SGHDT, YYEEEE. This CDR3 spans 13 amino acids. The CDR3 is CASRRDSEETQYS. CDR3 nucleotides: TGTGCCAGCAGACGGGACAGCGAAGAGACCCAGTACTCC.

This clonotype was detected ten times or more. This chain joins TRBV12-3 or TRBV12-4 and TRBJ2-2, with 9 positions matching TRBD1. With 4 bases clipped from V and 4 bases from J, the junction kept 10 bases outside the gene matches. There are 17 residues in the CDR3. The CDR3 reads CASSSPGDRDATGELFF. In DNA form, the CDR3 reads TGTGCCAGCAGTTCCCCCGGGGACAGGGATGCCACCGGGGAGCTGTTTTTT.

This clonotype was counted many times. The chain carries TRBV5-5 and TRBJ2-7; TRBD2 might be the D (5 bases). The V gene's germline CDR1 is SGHKS and CDR2 YYEKEE (reference sequence). Trimming shortened V by 5 bases and J by 2 bases, and 8 bases separated the two germline ends. CDR3 size: 12 residues. CDR3 nucleotides: TGTGCCAGCAGGTGGGGAGCCTACGAGCAGTACTTC. Its protein product is CASRWGAYEQYF.